Shown below are 13 T cell receptor beta chains from a single sample sequenced in a study of blood T cells in healthy people across ages. It was with a sample-barcoded 5' primer and a J-beta primer mix that a second PCR of roughly 6 to 12 cycles was run. TCRdb processed the 5' RACE reads anew with MiXCR; each CDR3 protein has one entry. The repertoire holds roughly 1,000,000 distinct CDR3 sequences, with about 23% as singletons. This same sample was also part of a study on T cells of mothers and their children.

Specimen: blood. These receptor sequences come from a girl aged 2 to 9 in good health.

This clonotype has more than one count but fewer than ten. The chain employs TRBV12-3 or TRBV12-4 and TRBJ2-7; 9 bases agree with TRBD2. The CDR3 is 16 residues long. The J segment lost 0 bases and the V segment lost 5 bases, leaving 8 bases of the junction unmatched. CDR3 nucleotide sequence: TGTGCCAGCAGTCCTCCACTAGCGGGTTCCTCCTACGAGCAGTACTTC. Amino acid sequence: CASSPPLAGSSYEQYF.

The rearrangement links TRBV15 to TRBJ1-2; D gene uncertain. CDR3 length: 13 amino acids. CDR1 is LNHNV and CDR2 is YYDKDF in the germline V gene (reference sequence). Deletions cut 0 bases from V and 8 bases from J, with 10 bases between. CDR3 in DNA: TGTGCCACCAGCAGAGATTTGGCGAGAGGCTACACCTTC. Translation gives CATSRDLARGYTF.

This clonotype turned up a few times. The chain recombines TRBV10-3 with TRBJ2-5; 8 bases fit TRBD2. TRBJ2-1 explains the end of the DNA better; the J call may be wrong. Per the germline V gene, CDR1 is ENHRY and CDR2 is SYGVKD. The CDR3 is made up of 13 amino acids. The CDR3 reads CAITGSGNNEQFF. The CDR3 DNA is TGTGCCATCACCGGTAGCGGGAACAATGAGCAGTTCTTC.

The chain uses TRBV27 and TRBJ2-7, with 7 bases aligning to TRBD2. The CDR3 contains 14 residues. V lost 5 bases to trimming and J lost 6 bases; unmatched junction nucleotides: 10. Germline V gene data show CDR1 as MNHEY and CDR2 as SMNVEV (reference sequence). CDR3 region: CASSRNPGLIEQYF. In DNA form, the CDR3 reads TGTGCCAGCAGTCGCAACCCGGGACTAATCGAGCAGTACTTC.

This clonotype occurred a few times. This rearrangement joins TRBV14 to TRBJ2-5; D possibly uses TRBD1 or TRBD2 (5 bases each). V was trimmed by 3 bases and J by 5 bases, leaving 19 bases between them. CDR3 length: 16 amino acids. Germline values: CDR1 SGHDN, CDR2 FVKESK. The CDR3 nucleotides are TGTGCCAGCAGCCAGGGGGAGAGTTTCTTGTGGGAGACCCAGTACTTC. It translates to CASSQGESFLWETQYF.

The gene calls are TRBV20-1 and TRBJ2-7; D remains unclear. CDR3 size: 13 residues. Trimming pared 6 bases from V and 0 bases from J, leaving 12 bases between. Germline values: CDR1 DFQATT, CDR2 SNEGSKA (reference sequence). The CDR3 protein is CSARPISSYEQYF. The CDR3 nucleotides are TGCAGTGCCCGGCCGATCAGCTCCTACGAGCAGTACTTC.

This clonotype appeared a few times. The genes are TRBV20-1 and TRBJ1-4; 10 bases are shared with TRBD1. With 0 bases clipped from V and 5 bases from J, the junction kept 6 bases outside the gene matches. CDR3 length equals 16 residues. Germline-derived CDR1 and CDR2 are DFQATT and SNEGSKA (reference sequence). The CDR3: CSARDDDRGLNEKLFF. As DNA, the CDR3 is TGCAGTGCTAGAGACGATGACAGGGGGCTAAATGAAAAACTGTTTTTT.

V and J are TRBV27 and TRBJ2-5; D gene ambiguous. The better agreement between TRBJ2-7 and the DNA end casts doubt on the J call. CDR1 MNHEY and CDR2 SMNVEV come from the germline V gene (reference sequence). The CDR3 is 14 amino acids. CDR3 in amino acids: CASSTGNEGYEQYF. In nucleotides, the CDR3 is TGTGCCAGCAGTACTGGCAATGAAGGCTACGAGCAGTACTTC.

This clonotype was found a few times. The V gene is TRBV4-1, the J gene TRBJ1-4; weak D call: TRBD1 (5 bases). Trimming removed 2 bases from V and 3 bases from J, with 13 bases in between. Germline V CDR1 and CDR2: MGHRA, YSYEKL. The CDR3 spans 16 residues. The CDR3 here is CASSQPARGPNEKLFF. The CDR3 nucleotides are TGCGCCAGCAGCCAACCAGCAAGGGGACCTAATGAAAAACTGTTTTTT.

The rearrangement uses TRBV3-1 and TRBJ1-2; unclear D gene. This CDR3 has 11 residues. CDR1 and CDR2 (germline): LGHDT, YNNKEL (reference sequence). The V gene lost 1 base and the J gene lost 8 bases, with 5 bases spanning the gap. This CDR3 reads CASSQGKGYTF. Written as DNA, the CDR3 is TGTGCCAGCAGCCAAGGAAAAGGCTACACCTTC.

This clonotype has more than one count but fewer than ten. The V call is TRBV4-1, the J call TRBJ2-7; possible D gene TRBD1, 6 bases. Germline V gives CDR1 MGHRA, CDR2 YSYEKL. V shed 4 bases and J shed 7 bases, with 20 bases lying between them. CDR3 length: 15 residues. The CDR3 loop reads CASSPEWGGQGEQYF. For the CDR3, the DNA is TGCGCCAGCAGCCCCGAATGGGGTGGCCAGGGGGAGCAGTACTTC.

This clonotype was seen a few times. The chain couples TRBV4-2 to TRBJ1-2; D is undetermined. The germline CDR1 and CDR2 sequences are LGHNA and YNFKEQ. The CDR3 covers 15 residues. Trimming took 2 bases from V and 2 from J, leaving 12 bases between them. This chain's CDR3 is CASSQPGRLNYGYTF. The CDR3 nucleotides read TGTGCCAGCAGCCAACCGGGGAGGCTGAACTATGGCTACACCTTC.

This clonotype has more than one count but fewer than ten. The rearrangement links TRBV12-3 or TRBV12-4 to TRBJ2-3; 8 nucleotides align to TRBD1. This CDR3 region has 16 residues. J was trimmed by 0 bases and V by 3 bases; bases with no gene match: 5. The CDR3 spells CASSFDRGFSTDTQYF. The CDR3 DNA follows: TGTGCCAGCAGTTTCGACAGGGGATTTAGCACAGATACGCAGTATTTT.